This T cell receptor beta chain appears in the sequencing data of a study of response to subunit inactivated influenza vaccine. A note on this clonotype: The antigen remains undetermined.

Study-level points and caveats: Few additional T cells are recruited per seasonal influenza vaccination, authors suggested.

TCRdb itself ran the RT-PCR reads through MiXCR, one entry per CDR3 protein. The data hold around 530,000 distinct CDR3 sequences, with about 11% observed a single time. This specimen consisted of PBMCs from blood, obtained on the day of vaccination. The clonotype originates from a man aged 45-65 years who received an inactivated influenza vaccine.

The CDR3 is CASSLSGTDAYEQYF. DNA for the CDR3: TGCGCCAGCAGCTTGTCCGGGACTGACGCCTACGAGCAGTACTTC. This chain joins TRBV5-1 and TRBJ2-7; the D gene is possibly TRBD2 (6 bases). CDR1 SGHRS and CDR2 YFSETQ come from the germline V gene. V was cut by 1 base and J by 2 bases, with 13 bases left in between. The CDR3 totals 15 residues.